The TCR beta chain under discussion was sequenced for a study of cytomegalovirus exposure and HLA in healthy donors (TCRdb year 2017). In the study overall: According to an earlier analysis of a few hundred of the donors, some 180 million T cells yielded over 100 million unique TCR beta sequences and 276 Gb of sequence data. Several DR-DQ haplotypes were treated as single units for association and clustering because of strong linkage in the cohort. High-throughput TCR immunosequencing, statistical association of individual TCRs with disease status, and machine learning were combined to predict cytomegalovirus infection status. A later genetic analysis took genome-wide SNP genotypes for about 55% of the 666 donors and used that subset as a discovery cohort. Among a few hundred genotyped donors of the cohort, an average of approximately 230,000 unique TCR beta nucleotide sequences were sequenced per donor, 15% to 20% of them non-productive. Rather than using new phenotypic data, the later analysis identified candidate immune exposures from TCR beta sequences and from how often those sequences occurred across donors. HLA typing included class I and class II loci at four-digit resolution. The aim of the study was to test whether cataloging public T cell receptors could identify signatures of past pathogen exposure. In addition to the first cohort of roughly 670 subjects, a separate validation cohort of under 150 different subjects was used. Among the approximately 400 genotyped donors, approximately 76% belonged to the genetic ancestry cluster associated with self-reported Caucasian donors. Roughly 290 gigabases of sequencing data and 91 million or so unique TCR sequences made up an early release that covered nearly 650 HLA-typed donors. The study profiled the T cell repertoires of some 610 subjects by immunosequencing and related them to cytomegalovirus serostatus. Every discovery cohort repertoire had been produced on one sequencing platform. Donor age, sex, ethnicity and CMV serostatus were compiled alongside the repertoire data. The number of typed donors differed by locus: about 629-630 for A, B, C, DRB1 and DQB1; 500 to 550 for DQA1; roughly 600 for DPA1; and about 450 for DPB1. To decide whether each TCR beta V gene segment behaved as functional or pseudogenic, an earlier analysis of some 600 of the donors relied on high-throughput TCR beta sequencing. In a later analysis, previously published TCR beta repertoires from about 670 donors were re-analyzed and high-resolution HLA genotyping was added so that TCR occurrence patterns could be studied.

Libraries came from the immunoSEQ multiplex PCR assay. For the multiplex PCR, a mixture combining 60 forward primers for TCR Vbeta segments and 13 reverse primers for TCR Jbeta segments was used. The CDR3 region of rearranged TCR beta genes was amplified from genomic DNA with a multiplex PCR assay. The amplified TCR beta libraries were sequenced on the Illumina HiSeq System as 87-base-pair reads. The source study handled its data this way. A later analysis tallied some 79 million unique TCR beta chains across the 610 or so repertoires, and around 10 million of those chains were shared by two or more donors. Raw reads were error-corrected and collapsed into unique sequences with a nearest-neighbor algorithm that merged closely related sequences to remove PCR and sequencing errors. CDR3 sequences were aligned to IMGT reference sequences to assign V, D and J gene segments. For a sequence to be retained, at least a six-nucleotide match to both a V gene segment and a J gene segment was required. Rearrangements were called productive when the CDR3 lacked stop codons and stayed in frame with V and J; all others were non-productive. CDR3 was defined by IMGT convention, running from the second conserved V-encoded cysteine to the conserved J-encoded phenylalanine. The earlier analysis of roughly 590 of the donors excluded any sequence lacking an unambiguous match to a single V gene segment. An earlier analysis of fewer than 750 of the donors classified V segments as functional when productive rearrangements were above 56.7% and as segregating when the standard deviation between donors was above 5%. A statistical classification framework was developed to diagnose cytomegalovirus status using the catalog of TCR beta chain sequences. V and J gene assignment, in a later analysis, came from comparing TCR nucleotide sequences with IMGT/GENE-DB human TR gene sequences. A later analysis assigned CDR3 sequences and most-parsimonious VDJ recombination scenarios with the TCRdist pipeline. In a later analysis, each TCR beta chain was defined by its CDR3 amino acid sequence together with its V-gene family, and reads lacking a unique V-gene family were excluded. As a way to deal with suspected cross-contamination and a sequencing artifact, a later analysis dropped 592 nucleotide sequences that were highly shared and had low generation probability. In a later analysis, a clonal expansion index for each public chain was calculated from normalized within-repertoire ranks of inferred template counts. In a later analysis, generation probabilities were computed with a VDJ recombination model fitted to out-of-frame rearrangements, and the resulting probabilities were checked against IGoR. Hypergeometric tests were used in a later analysis to score TCR-TCR, TCR-HLA and TCR-CMV co-occurrence, with a repertoire-size bias correction applied to the TCR pairs. To estimate false discovery rates, a later analysis permuted the HLA or CMV assignments 20 times. A later analysis grouped co-occurring TCRs with DBSCAN, adding TCRdist sequence similarity when clustering within HLA-allele-positive subsets. Repertoires with fewer than 30,000 or more than 120,000 public chains, plus five repertoires with anomalous nucleotide sharing, were excluded from co-occurrence clustering. TCRdb re-hosts the immuneACCESS table, in-frame sequences only. Its copies lack some clones; in the studies checked, an unresolved V gene accounts for under half of them, and the cause for the rest is not known. That table gives V, J and clone size, and the DNA gave D and trimming. This sample lists approximately 130,000 clones; just over 70% were detected once. The top ten clones comprise 2.6% of the sample.

V sheds 2 bases and J sheds 2 bases, leaving 6 bases between their ends. From the germline V gene (reference sequence), CDR1 is MNHEY and CDR2 is SMNVEV. The CDR3 covers 13 residues, taking in both the cysteine and the phenylalanine. Just CDR3 DNA is preserved here, 39 bases in frame from base 1. A note on this clone: It has no known antigen specificity. No qualities accompany the bases; no much larger clone lies one base away. Other DNA sequences of this sample code for an identical CDR3.

What the study reported, not specific to this receptor: According to the authors, the approach could potentially be generalized to other disease states and immunological phenotypes. A later genetic analysis associated a missense DCLRE1C variant with V-gene and J-gene trimming of TCR beta chains, and an independent cohort replicated the association. HLA typing was unavailable for some donors at each locus, so association tests used only the typed subset. A few of the identified cytomegalovirus-associated TCR beta chains were confirmed in vitro to be specific for cytomegalovirus antigens. A cluster of highly shared sequence variants was judged likely to represent a technical artifact of the sequencing pipeline. Linkage disequilibrium might explain the correlated functional status among segregating V segments, but an unknown experimental factor could not be ruled out. Most TCR sequences were observed very rarely across donors, whereas some public TCRs were present in many individuals. Immune exposure information for the cohort was limited to CMV serostatus. In a later analysis, HLA-associated TCR beta chains showed more clonal expansion and lower generation probabilities than non-associated chains that were equally common. The classifier was reported to diagnose cytomegalovirus status with high specificity and sensitivity in both the original and validation cohorts. Presence/absence analyses assumed roughly uniform sequencing depth across donors, an assumption that may not hold. In a later analysis, most CMV-associated TCR beta chains were found to appear HLA-restricted, with HLA associations seemingly driven largely by CMV exposure. Over 15 rarely observed V segments, including chromosome 9 orphons, were excluded from the earlier analysis of just under 600 of the donors because counts were too low. At a false discovery rate of 0.05, a later analysis linked 15,000 to 20,000 TCR beta sequences to specific HLA alleles. This cohort had only TCR beta chains sequenced, and the lack of alpha or paired-chain data limited which features could be detected. When HLA alleles, especially DR and DQ, strongly co-occurred, TCR associations were difficult to assign to individual alleles. Several of the top co-occurrence clusters appeared to be linked to parvovirus B19, influenza, CMV and Epstein-Barr virus, according to a later analysis. A further reported finding was that TCR beta sequences accurately predicted the HLA-A and HLA-B alleles for most subjects in the first cohort. The study listed 164 TCR beta chains as associated with cytomegalovirus. In an earlier analysis of some 500 of the donors, most TCR beta V segments were observed in productive rearrangements about 90% or about 30% of the time, broadly matching IMGT annotations. In a later analysis, the rate of TCR association differed among HLA loci, with DRB1 alleles having the most associated TCRs and HLA-C alleles having the fewest. Some IMGT-functional V segments, including TRBV6-2 and TRBV6-3, could not be told apart with the 87-base-pair reads, so those segments were excluded. In a later genetic analysis, fewer N-insertions in productive TCRs were reported among donors in an Asian-associated ancestry cluster than the roughly 700-donor mean.

In total, roughly 710 healthy bone marrow donors made up the cohort. Cohort members were all nominally healthy when sampled, although unrecorded immune exposures were likely present. The donor was CMV seropositive and belonged to the group of 250 to 300 seropositive cohort members. A peripheral blood sample was collected from each donor, and TCR beta sequencing was performed on peripheral blood mononuclear cells. Genomic DNA was extracted from the blood cell samples with the Qiagen DNeasy Blood Extraction Kit. This TCR derives from a woman aged 55-70 years in good health and CMV-seropositive. The rearranged segments are TRBV27 and TRBJ1-1; matching of 5 bases hints at TRBD1 as the D gene. The sample taken for sequencing was PBMCs. The sequenced DNA: TGTGCCAGCAGTTTACAGGGAAACACTGAAGCTTTCTTT. Its translation is CASSLQGNTEAFF.